Presented here are 8 T cell receptor beta chains from one specimen sequenced in a study of CD8 T cells in Susac syndrome (dated by TCRdb to the late 2010s). The method was the immunoSEQ multiplex PCR assay. RNA was extracted with the RNeasy kit and roughly 0.5 to 1 ug was reverse transcribed using random hexamers. The public reads were reanalyzed by TCRdb: fastp trimming at Q25, MiXCR alignment, in-frame beta chains only. Every entry covers one CDR3 protein and lists the most common genes and DNA from its rows. In this sample the table shows 400,000 to 550,000 distinct CDR3 sequences, more than 80% of which occur a single time. The ten largest clonotypes hold approximately 0.12% of the sample. The sequenced material came from CD8+ T cells from PBMCs. These receptors came from a human donor with multiple sclerosis.

The genes are TRBV20-1 and TRBJ2-7, with a possible D match to TRBD2 (7 bases). V lost 3 bases to trimming and J lost 1 base, with 16 bases between them. Germline V gene sequence: CDR1 DFQATT, CDR2 SNEGSKA (reference sequence). This CDR3 region has 15 residues. The CDR3, as DNA: TGCAGTGCTAGTATCCGGGGGGCTGGGTCCTACGAGCAGTACTTC. Translated: CSASIRGAGSYEQYF.

The J gene is TRBJ2-3, the V gene TRBV11-1; TRBD1 matches 9 bases. Trimming at V came to 3 bases and at J to 1 base, leaving 11 bases not matched to a gene. The CDR3 extends over 18 amino acids. CDR1 is SGHAT and CDR2 is FQDESV in the germline V gene (reference sequence). CDR3 bases: TGTGCCAGCAGCTTCGGCGGAATACAGGGGGCTGGCACAGATACGCAGTATTTT. Its translation: CASSFGGIQGAGTDTQYF. The variable domain in full, with the rest retrieved from reference TRBV11-1 and TRBJ2-3, is EAEVAQSPRYKITEKSQAVAFWCDPISGHATLYWYRQILGQGPELLVQFQDESVVDDSQLPKDRFSAERLKGVDSTLKIQPAELGDSAMYLCASSFGGIQGAGTDTQYFGPGTRLTVL.

Only one count was recorded for this clonotype. The CDR3 coding sequence is TGTGCCAGCAGCTTAGGGTCGGGGGTAGTCTACGAGCAGTACTTC. Translating gives CASSLGSGVVYEQYF. The gene calls are TRBV7-9 and TRBJ2-7; the D gene is possibly TRBD2 (6 bases). This CDR3 has 15 amino acids. Per the germline V gene, CDR1 is SEHNR and CDR2 is FQNEAQ (reference sequence). V was clipped by 1 base and J by 3 bases, with 13 bases between them.

This chain connects TRBV6-1 to TRBJ1-1; the D gene is possibly TRBD1 (6 bases). V gave up 3 bases and J gave up 4 bases, with 15 bases separating them. CDR1 and CDR2 (germline): MNHNS, SASEGT. CDR3 length: 15 residues. CDR3 amino acids: CASSERGGMSTEAFF. The DNA of the CDR3 is TGTGCCAGCAGTGAGCGAGGGGGGATGAGCACTGAAGCTTTCTTT.

This sequence joins TRBV27 and TRBJ1-2, with a tentative D call TRBD1 (5 bases). Trimming pared 5 bases from V and 4 bases from J, leaving 17 bases between. Per the germline V gene, CDR1 is MNHEY and CDR2 is SMNVEV (reference sequence). This CDR3 region has 15 residues. The chain's CDR3 is CASSVGTDSFYGYTF. CDR3 DNA: TGTGCCAGCAGTGTCGGGACCGACAGCTTCTATGGCTACACCTTC.

The V and J genes are TRBV4-1 and TRBJ1-1; weak D call: TRBD1 (6 bases). Trimming cost V 4 bases and J 1 base, with 10 bases left between them. Per germline, CDR1 MGHRA and CDR2 YSYEKL. The CDR3 length is 14 residues. This chain's CDR3 is CASSLYRENTEAFF. The CDR3 DNA sequence: TGCGCCAGCAGCCTTTACAGGGAGAACACTGAAGCTTTCTTT.

The rearrangement links TRBV20-1 to TRBJ2-1; D is uncertain. The CDR3 length is 15 residues. Per the germline V gene, CDR1 is DFQATT and CDR2 is SNEGSKA (reference sequence). Trimming left V 5 bases short and J 5 bases short, with 19 bases between. The CDR3 bases are TGCAGTGCTGCCCCGGTGGGTCAGGACCACAATGAGCAGTTCTTC. It yields the protein CSAAPVGQDHNEQFF.

This sequence joins TRBV5-4 and TRBJ2-5; D might be TRBD1 (5 bases). V was trimmed by 4 bases and J by 2 bases, leaving 9 bases between them. CDR1 is SGHNT, CDR2 YYREEE, per germline (reference sequence). This CDR3 is built from 13 residues. The CDR3 sequence is CASSPDMQETQYF. The CDR3 DNA sequence: TGTGCCAGCAGCCCGGACATGCAAGAGACCCAGTACTTC.